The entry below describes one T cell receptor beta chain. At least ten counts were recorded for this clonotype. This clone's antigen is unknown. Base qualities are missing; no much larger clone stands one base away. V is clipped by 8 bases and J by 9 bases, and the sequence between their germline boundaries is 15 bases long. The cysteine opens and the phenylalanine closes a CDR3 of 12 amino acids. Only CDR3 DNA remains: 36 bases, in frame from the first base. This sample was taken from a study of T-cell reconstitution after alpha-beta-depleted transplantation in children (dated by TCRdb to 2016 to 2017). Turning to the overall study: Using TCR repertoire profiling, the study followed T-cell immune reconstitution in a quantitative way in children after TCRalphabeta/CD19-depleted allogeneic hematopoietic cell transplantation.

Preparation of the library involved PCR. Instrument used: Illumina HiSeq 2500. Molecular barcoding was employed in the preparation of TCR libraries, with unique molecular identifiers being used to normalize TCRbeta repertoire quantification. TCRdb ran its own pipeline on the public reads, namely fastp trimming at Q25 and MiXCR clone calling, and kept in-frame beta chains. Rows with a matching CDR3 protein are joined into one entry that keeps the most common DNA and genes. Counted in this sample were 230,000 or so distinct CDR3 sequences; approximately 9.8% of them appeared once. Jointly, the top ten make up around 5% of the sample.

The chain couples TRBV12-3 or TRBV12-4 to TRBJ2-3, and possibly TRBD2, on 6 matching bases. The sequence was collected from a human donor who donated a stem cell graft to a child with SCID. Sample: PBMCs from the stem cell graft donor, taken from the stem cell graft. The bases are TGTGCCAGCGCCCCGCCGCGGGGAACGCAGTATTTT. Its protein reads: CASAPPRGTQYF.